The present entry profiles one T cell receptor beta chain with its context. The sample belongs to a study of blood T cell repertoires in COVID-19. TCRdb's copy holds only in-frame clones and misses some; the assay was immunoSEQ multiplex PCR. The table records about 100,000 clones, about 91% of them present only once. The CDR3 runs 16 residues. The V segment lost 1 base and the J segment 1 base; nucleotides outside the gene matches: 6. CDR1 LGHDT and CDR2 YNNKEL come from the germline V gene (reference sequence). This chain joins TRBV3-1 (or the pseudogene TRBV3-2) and TRBJ2-5; 7 bases line up with TRBD2. The sample comprised peripheral blood. This TCR was sampled from a man over 45 with active or convalescent COVID-19. Here the CDR3 DNA reads TGTGCCAGCAGCCAAGGGACTAGTTTGGGCCAAGAGACCCAGTACTTC. It is translated as CASSQGTSLGQETQYF.